These T cell receptor beta chains were read from a single sample in a study of breast tumors, draining lymph nodes, adjacent tissues. TCRdb passed the multiplex PCR reads through MiXCR, listing each CDR3 protein once. The repertoire holds about 200,000 distinct CDR3 sequences, with 30% to 40% as singletons. The source material was axillary lymph node tissue. Receptors originate from a female donor with breast cancer. Some clones in this sample may be carry-over from other donors' samples. Both conserved end residues are trimmed from each CDR3. The D gene is left open where the match is weak.

D	J	V	CDR3
.	TRBJ2-7	TRBV5-1	ASSPDSLEVRY
.	TRBJ1-5	TRBV20-1	SARDTGTNQPQH
.	TRBJ1-2	TRBV7-2	ASSSVWGYT
TRBD2	TRBJ2-7	TRBV30	AWSVLGGREQY
TRBD1	TRBJ1-3	TRBV6-1	ASSERGQFSGNTIY
.	TRBJ1-5	TRBV5-5	ASSLGADQPQH
.	TRBJ2-5	TRBV2	ASRWSRAQKGTQY
.	TRBJ2-6	TRBV6-6	ASAPGANVLT
.	TRBJ1-4	TRBV7-8	ASSLGGSTGKPF
.	TRBJ2-1	TRBV6-5	ASSERDSEQF
TRBD1	TRBJ1-5	TRBV18	ASSPRQGLSNQPQH
TRBD1	TRBJ2-3	TRBV19	ASSDRGDITDTQY
.	TRBJ2-5	TRBV29-1	SGGTNQETQY
.	TRBJ2-5	TRBV7-9	ASARGAAETQY
.	TRBJ1-5	TRBV6-2/TRBV6-3	ASSSSRGGSNQPQH
TRBD1	TRBJ1-6	TRBV15	ATSRDDRGFNSPLH
TRBD2	TRBJ2-1	TRBV2	ASRAGTSDHNEQF
TRBD1	TRBJ1-3	TRBV11-2	ASSLRVGTGSGNTIY
.	TRBJ2-7	TRBV7-9	ASNQGGLASEQY
TRBD2	TRBJ2-1	TRBV30	AWSGLAGARNEQF
.	TRBJ2-1	TRBV19	ASSISRAYNEQF
.	TRBJ2-6	TRBV19	ASNTGQGFRPGANVLT
.	TRBJ1-6	TRBV7-6	ASSLGGPGSPLH
TRBD2	TRBJ2-1	TRBV7-7	ASILRPAGYSYNEQF
.	TRBJ1-2	TRBV10-3	AISEGDSWLGYGYT
.	TRBJ2-2	TRBV27	ASRPQGYTGELF
.	TRBJ1-5	TRBV19	ASTPRGGTFNQPQH
.	TRBJ2-7	TRBV2	ASGPSSYGQY
.	TRBJ1-2	TRBV7-2	ASSRRTGLGYT
.	TRBJ2-5	TRBV7-6	ASSGGVGEPREETQY
.	TRBJ2-7	TRBV3-1	ASSQTHEQY
.	TRBJ1-6	TRBV28	ASSSQGEGPLH
TRBD2	TRBJ2-3	TRBV24-1	ATSESGGHGDTQY
.	TRBJ2-3	TRBV7-9	ASSLALGGPDTQY
.	TRBJ2-1	TRBV3-1	ASSQDRAGVRNEQF
TRBD1	TRBJ2-7	TRBV18	ASSPGQASSEQY
.	TRBJ1-2	TRBV4-3	ASSQDKSGNGYT
TRBD2	TRBJ2-2	TRBV12-3/TRBV12-4	ASSRSSGGVLGGELF
.	TRBJ2-7	TRBV7-2	ASSPRIRERSYEQY
TRBD1	TRBJ1-6	TRBV6-6	ASSHYPPQDRTGSPLH
.	TRBJ1-5	TRBV20-1	SARAWRNQPQH
.	TRBJ1-2	TRBV9	ASSVPPKGHPNYGYT
TRBD1	TRBJ1-5	TRBV6-1	ASSGTGGEQPRH
.	TRBJ2-1	TRBV25-1	ASPGRGRTYNEQF
.	TRBJ1-2	TRBV6-2/TRBV6-3	ASSHSGRKVYGYT
.	TRBJ2-1	TRBV6-1	ASSDERYEQF
.	TRBJ2-2	TRBV10-2	ASTRSGNTGELF
.	TRBJ2-7	TRBV20-1	SADPRDGSSYEQY
TRBD2	TRBJ2-1	TRBV9	ASSAPGTSGGDTTNYNEQF
TRBD2	TRBJ2-3	TRBV5-1	ASSLGEGADTQY
TRBD1	TRBJ1-1	TRBV18	ASSLDRARAEAF
.	TRBJ2-2	TRBV25-1	ASSGWGTLNTGELF
.	TRBJ1-2	TRBV4-3	ASRATGRHGYT
TRBD1	TRBJ1-4	TRBV28	ASSLRLGGSEKLF
.	TRBJ2-5	TRBV5-5	ASSSLGGGGRETQY
TRBD1	TRBJ1-6	TRBV3-1	ASRPDRGWPPLH
TRBD1	TRBJ1-2	TRBV29-1	SVEDGTGDYGYT